The subject of this entry is one T cell receptor beta chain. The sample comes from a study of cytomegalovirus exposure and HLA in healthy donors. PCR primers comprised 60 Vbeta and 13 Jbeta primers. Sequenced by immunoSEQ multiplex PCR; TCRdb stores in-frame clones only, minus some. The data show around 150,000 clones, more than 75% seen once. Germline V gives CDR1 SNHLY, CDR2 FYNNEI. The CDR3 runs to 15 residues. V was clipped by 5 bases and J by 0 bases, with 11 bases between them. Sequencing input: PBMCs. The V gene is TRBV2, the J gene TRBJ1-5; perhaps TRBD1 as D (5 bases). This TCR came from a man aged 18 to 29 in good health and CMV-seropositive. CDR3 protein: CASSLDSNSNQPQHF. The CDR3 nucleotides read TGTGCCAGCAGTTTAGACAGTAATAGCAATCAGCCCCAGCATTTT.